These 30 T cell receptor beta chains share one sample of origin, sequenced in a study of T cell responses to AZD1222 COVID-19 vaccine. Measured with immunoSEQ multiplex PCR; TCRdb has only the in-frame clones, and not every one. The sample has tens of thousands of clones, 85% to 90% seen once. Sequenced material: peripheral blood, taken on day 0 of MenACWY control vaccination. All receptors derive from an adult in good health.

CDR3 sequence: CASSLSGGLAGEQFF. The DNA for the CDR3 is TGTGCCAGCAGTTTAAGTGGTGGACTAGCGGGGGAGCAGTTCTTC. The chain is built from TRBV28 and TRBJ2-1, with TRBD2 identical over 12 bases. The V segment lost 2 bases and the J segment 10 bases; nucleotides outside the gene matches: 6. CDR1 and CDR2 (germline): MDHEN, SYDVKM. CDR3 length: 15 amino acids.

V is TRBV15 and J is TRBJ2-4, with TRBD1 identical over 7 bases. Germline V gives CDR1 LNHNV, CDR2 YYDKDF (reference sequence). This CDR3 is built from 15 residues. Trimming cost V 7 bases and J 0 bases; bases outside gene matches: 6. CDR3 coding DNA: TGTGCCACCAACGGGGACAGCTTAGCCAAAAACATTCAGTACTTC. Translating gives CATNGDSLAKNIQYF.

V usage is TRBV5-1 and J usage is TRBJ1-5, with D uncertain. From germline, CDR1 is SGHRS and CDR2 YFSETQ. The CDR3 sequence is 15 residues long. Trimming took 0 bases from V and 5 from J, leaving 12 bases between them. The CDR3 coding sequence is TGCGCCAGCAGCTTGGAGGGAAGGTCGGATCAGCCCCAGCATTTT. Amino acids: CASSLEGRSDQPQHF.

The V gene is TRBV2, the J gene TRBJ2-7, with 8 bases matching TRBD2. The length of the CDR3 is 13 residues. Germline lookup yields CDR1 SNHLY and CDR2 FYNNEI. After removal of 8 bases from V and 3 bases from J, the junction contained 6 bases not matched to a gene. The CDR3: CASEGSGDYEQYF. CDR3 coding DNA: TGTGCCAGCGAAGGTAGCGGGGACTACGAGCAGTACTTC. Together with reference TRBV2 and TRBJ2-7, the CDR3 gives the full variable domain: EPEVTQTPSHQVTQMGQEVILRCVPISNHLYFYWYRQILGQKVEFLVSFYNNEISEKSEIFDDQFSVERPDGSNFTLKIRSTKLEDSAMYFCASEGSGDYEQYFGPGTRLTVT.

The chain recombines TRBV2 with TRBJ1-1, with a tentative D call TRBD1 (6 bases). Trimming took off 6 bases at V and 6 bases at J, with 17 bases between the two ends. The CDR3 length is 14 residues. The germline CDR1 and CDR2 sequences are SNHLY and FYNNEI. In DNA, the CDR3 is TGTGCCAGCAGGACAGTCAGGGGTGTCGCTGAAGCTTTCTTT. Amino acid sequence: CASRTVRGVAEAFF.

V usage is TRBV24-1 and J usage is TRBJ1-1; D unclear. Germline CDR1 and CDR2: KGHDR and SFDVKD. This CDR3 has 15 amino acids. V was cut by 4 bases and J by 2 bases, with 13 bases left in between. The CDR3 is CATSDSSWGNTEAFF. The CDR3 DNA follows: TGTGCCACCAGTGACTCTTCCTGGGGAAACACTGAAGCTTTCTTT.

This chain joins TRBV28 and TRBJ2-1, with TRBD2 as a possible D gene (5 bases). V was shortened by 8 bases and J by 5 bases, with 13 bases between the two germline ends. CDR3 length equals 13 residues. CDR1 MDHEN and CDR2 SYDVKM come from the germline V gene. This CDR3 reads CASCPGGNNEQFF. CDR3 nucleotides: TGTGCCAGCTGCCCAGGAGGAAACAATGAGCAGTTCTTC. The whole variable domain, filled in from reference TRBV28 and TRBJ2-1, reads DVKVTQSSRYLVKRTGEKVFLECVQDMDHENMFWYRQDPGLGLRLIYFSYDVKMKEKGDIPEGYSVSREKKERFSLILESASTNQTSMYLCASCPGGNNEQFFGPGTRLTVL.

The chain couples TRBV6-1 to TRBJ1-1, with D uncertain. The CDR3 extends over 13 amino acids. V shed 1 base and J shed 3 bases, with 6 bases lying between them. The germline V gene encodes CDR1 MNHNS and CDR2 SASEGT. The CDR3 DNA reads TGTGCCAGCAGTGAAGTTGGGGACACTGAAGCTTTCTTT. It translates to CASSEVGDTEAFF.

The chain links TRBV7-9 to TRBJ2-7, with D perhaps given as TRBD1 or TRBD2 (5 bases each). This CDR3 has 15 residues. Trimming took 5 bases from V and 3 from J, leaving 17 bases between them. The germline gives CDR1 SEHNR, CDR2 FQNEAQ (reference sequence). The CDR3 nucleotides read TGTGCCAGCAGCCCATTAGGGGAGTTAAACTACGAGCAGTACTTC. Translated, it gives CASSPLGELNYEQYF. Full variable domain (rest looked up from reference TRBV7-9 and TRBJ2-7): DTGVSQNPRHKITKRGQNVTFRCDPISEHNRLYWYRQTLGQGPEFLTYFQNEAQLEKSRLLSDRFSAERPKGSFSTLEIQRTEQGDSAMYLCASSPLGELNYEQYFGPGTRLTVT.

The chain is built from TRBV4-2 and TRBJ2-5; D is undetermined. CDR1 and CDR2 from the germline V gene are LGHNA and YNFKEQ. CDR3 length: 13 residues. The V and J ends lost 1 base and 5 bases respectively, with 8 bases between them. Here the CDR3 DNA reads TGTGCCAGCAGCCAAGGGGATGTGGAGACCCAGTACTTC. This codes for CASSQGDVETQYF.

V gene TRBV6-1 combines with J gene TRBJ2-1; TRBD2 aligns across 7 bases. Germline V gives CDR1 MNHNS, CDR2 SASEGT. The CDR3 extends over 17 amino acids. J was trimmed by 7 bases and V by 2 bases; bases with no gene match: 14. The CDR3 sequence: CASSEIAAGTIPNEQFF. The CDR3, as DNA: TGTGCCAGCAGTGAAATAGCCGCCGGGACTATTCCTAATGAGCAGTTCTTC.

The chain uses TRBV28 and TRBJ1-2; TRBD1 matches at 9 bases. The CDR3 has 16 amino acids. V lost 6 bases, J lost 4 bases, and 12 bases stayed unmatched. In germline, CDR1 is MDHEN, CDR2 SYDVKM. CDR3 protein: CASREQGAGSGYGYTF. The CDR3 coding sequence is TGTGCCAGCAGGGAACAGGGGGCCGGGAGTGGCTATGGCTACACCTTC.

This clone was seen more than once but under ten times. The CDR3 DNA reads TGTGCCAGCAGCTTTAAAGGACTCTACAATGAGCAGTTCTTC. It encodes CASSFKGLYNEQFF. V gene TRBV7-2 combines with J gene TRBJ2-1, with D perhaps matching TRBD2 (5 bases). Germline V gives CDR1 SGHTA, CDR2 FQGNSA. V was clipped by 3 bases and J by 3 bases, with 9 bases between them. CDR3 length: 14 amino acids. The full variable domain, its missing parts supplied by reference TRBV7-2 and TRBJ2-1, is GAGVSQSPSNKVTEKGKDVELRCDPISGHTALYWYRQSLGQGLEFLIYFQGNSAPDKSGLPSDRFSAERTGGSVSTLTIQRTQQEDSAVYLCASSFKGLYNEQFFGPGTRLTVL.

The J gene is TRBJ1-5, the V gene TRBV6-5; maybe TRBD1 (5 bases). Trimming took off 9 bases at V and 3 bases at J, with 6 bases between the two ends. This CDR3 comprises 11 residues. Germline V CDR1 and CDR2: MNHEY, SVGAGI. Here the CDR3 reads CASGANQPQHF. CDR3 bases: TGTGCCAGTGGGGCCAATCAGCCCCAGCATTTT.

This clone was detected a few times. The V and J genes are TRBV3-1 (or the pseudogene TRBV3-2) and TRBJ2-5, with D possibly being TRBD2 (6 bases). The CDR3 sequence is 14 residues long. Germline V lookup: CDR1 LGHDT, CDR2 YNNKEL (reference sequence). Trimming took off 2 bases at V and 5 bases at J, with 12 bases between the two ends. CDR3 residues: CASSQPTSLETQYF. In DNA, the CDR3 is TGTGCCAGCAGCCAACCTACTAGCTTGGAGACCCAGTACTTC.

The chain couples TRBV5-1 to TRBJ1-1; no definite D call. The CDR3 runs 14 residues. Trimming removed 0 bases at V and 3 bases at J, with 9 bases between. Germline CDR1 reads SGHRS; CDR2 reads YFSETQ. As DNA, the CDR3 is TGCGCCAGCAGCTTGGCGGGCGTGGACACTGAAGCTTTCTTT. This codes for CASSLAGVDTEAFF.

The chain links TRBV2 to TRBJ2-7; weak D call: TRBD2 (5 bases). CDR3 length equals 11 residues. Trimming took 8 bases from V and 3 from J, leaving 8 bases between them. The germline V gene encodes CDR1 SNHLY and CDR2 FYNNEI. The CDR3 bases are TGTGCCAGCCTAGGGAGCTACGAGCAGTACTTC. Translating it yields CASLGSYEQYF. The full variable domain, its missing parts supplied by reference TRBV2 and TRBJ2-7, is EPEVTQTPSHQVTQMGQEVILRCVPISNHLYFYWYRQILGQKVEFLVSFYNNEISEKSEIFDDQFSVERPDGSNFTLKIRSTKLEDSAMYFCASLGSYEQYFGPGTRLTVT.

The genes are TRBV5-1 and TRBJ2-1, with 9 bases fitting TRBD1. The CDR3 spans 15 residues. CDR1 SGHRS and CDR2 YFSETQ come from the germline V gene. Trimming took 3 bases from V and 3 from J; bases not matched to a gene: 4. CDR3 nucleotides: TGCGCCAGCAGCTCCCCGGACAGGGGCTACAATGAGCAGTTCTTC. It codes for CASSSPDRGYNEQFF.

The chain recombines TRBV7-9 with TRBJ1-1; D gene uncertain. From germline, CDR1 is SEHNR and CDR2 FQNEAQ (reference sequence). CDR3 length: 14 residues. V was shortened by 1 base and J by 3 bases, with 9 bases between the two germline ends. The CDR3 DNA is TGTGCCAGCAGCTTAGTAGGTGGGGACACTGAAGCTTTCTTT. Translating gives CASSLVGGDTEAFF.

A single count supports this clone. The chain links TRBV10-1 to TRBJ2-2; the D gene is possibly TRBD2 (5 bases). Trimming took off 0 bases at V and 2 bases at J, with 10 bases between the two ends. Germline V gene data show CDR1 as WNHNN and CDR2 as SYGVQD (reference sequence). CDR3 length equals 16 residues. CDR3 protein: CASSESRGLNTGELFF. DNA for the CDR3: TGCGCCAGCAGTGAGTCTAGAGGGCTTAACACCGGGGAGCTGTTTTTT.

CDR3 bases: TGTGCCAGCAGCCTTCAGAAAACCTACGAGCAGTACTTC. It is translated as CASSLQKTYEQYF. This rearrangement joins TRBV28 to TRBJ2-7; the D is unclear. This CDR3 has 13 amino acids. From germline, CDR1 is MDHEN and CDR2 SYDVKM. Trimming removed 6 bases from V and 2 bases from J, with 11 bases in between.

This chain connects TRBV10-3 to TRBJ1-1; maybe TRBD1 (6 bases). The CDR3 covers 14 residues. Germline V CDR1 and CDR2: ENHRY, SYGVKD. V was shortened by 10 bases and J by 1 base, with 16 bases between the two germline ends. The CDR3 loop reads CATLQGTENTEAFF. CDR3 coding DNA: TGTGCCACCTTGCAGGGGACGGAGAACACTGAAGCTTTCTTT.

This clone appeared a few times. This chain joins TRBV2 and TRBJ2-3; no definite D call. The V end lost 4 bases, the J end lost 2 bases, and 4 bases lay between the germline ends. Germline loops: CDR1 SNHLY, CDR2 FYNNEI. The CDR3 is 12 residues long. The CDR3 reads CASSGNTDTQYF. The CDR3 DNA reads TGTGCCAGCAGTGGGAACACAGATACGCAGTATTTT.

This chain joins TRBV21-1 and TRBJ2-7; the table names TRBD2, a call not compared with the DNA. TRBV21-1 is a documented pseudogene. CDR3 length equals 14 residues. The CDR3 sequence is CASSKAGGRDEQYF. CDR3 in DNA: TGTGCCAGCAGCAAAGCGGGGGGGCGCGACGAGCAGTACTTC.

This chain links TRBV6-5 with TRBJ2-7; no clear D. CDR1 and CDR2 from the germline V gene are MNHEY and SVGAGI. V was shortened by 6 bases and J by 0 bases, with 12 bases between the two germline ends. This CDR3 comprises 14 residues. For the CDR3, the DNA is TGTGCCAGCAGACCAACGGACCCCTCCTACGAGCAGTACTTC. Amino acid sequence: CASRPTDPSYEQYF.

The rearrangement joins TRBV19 to TRBJ1-1, with D possibly being TRBD1 (5 bases). Germline values: CDR1 LNHDA, CDR2 SQIVND (reference sequence). Trimming shortened V by 9 bases and J by 6 bases, and 20 bases separated the two germline ends. The CDR3 has 14 residues. CDR3 loop: CASRVIGRDAEAFF. CDR3 nucleotide sequence: TGTGCCAGCCGAGTAATCGGCAGGGATGCTGAAGCTTTCTTT.

This chain joins TRBV3-1 (or the pseudogene TRBV3-2) and TRBJ1-2; 9 bases are shared with TRBD1. Per the germline V gene, CDR1 is LGHDT and CDR2 is YNNKEL (reference sequence). The CDR3 totals 14 residues. V dropped 3 bases and J dropped 7; count of bases not matched to a gene: 6. The CDR3 nucleotides are TGTGCCAGCAGCCAGGGACAGGGCAGGGTTGGCTACACCTTC. Translating gives CASSQGQGRVGYTF.

This rearrangement joins TRBV28 to TRBJ1-1; D ambiguous. V shed 2 bases and J shed 2 bases, with 9 bases lying between them. Germline CDR1 is MDHEN and CDR2 is SYDVKM. This CDR3 contains 14 residues. The CDR3 is CASSLRASNTEAFF. The CDR3 nucleotides read TGTGCCAGCAGTTTAAGGGCCAGTAACACTGAAGCTTTCTTT.

The chain carries TRBV28 and TRBJ2-7; TRBD1 is a possible D gene (6 bases). Germline CDR1 MDHEN, CDR2 SYDVKM. V was trimmed by 6 bases and J by 0 bases, leaving 15 bases between them. The CDR3 totals 15 residues. The CDR3 loop is CASRGWQDSSYEQYF. CDR3 sequence (DNA): TGTGCCAGCAGAGGTTGGCAGGACAGCTCCTACGAGCAGTACTTC.

This clone was observed a few times. The V call is TRBV28, the J call TRBJ2-7; TRBD2 aligns across 9 bases. This CDR3 spans 16 amino acids. J lost 2 bases, V lost 9 bases, and 14 bases had no gene match. Germline CDR1 is MDHEN and CDR2 is SYDVKM. The CDR3 spells CASWKGGASGTYEQYF. DNA of the CDR3: TGTGCCAGTTGGAAGGGGGGGGCTAGCGGGACCTACGAGCAGTACTTC.